The clone carrying this TCR beta chain was seen a handful of times. This entry comes from a study of Graves' ophthalmopathy and Graves' hyperthyroidism. The germline gives CDR1 MDHEN, CDR2 SYDVKM. The CDR3 loop spans 14 amino acids. Trimming shortened V by 2 bases and J by 2 bases, and 10 bases separated the two germline ends. RNA transcripts provided the template for amplifying TCR beta CDR3 regions. Amplification began with first-round RT-PCR using HTBI primers, then second-round multiplex PCR was performed. A single record per CDR3 protein comes from TCRdb applying MiXCR to the multiplex PCR reads. Altogether hundreds of thousands of distinct CDR3 sequences are present, roughly 20% being singletons, with the ten largest covering roughly 3.2%.

The chain has TRBV28 and TRBJ2-7; D ambiguous. This TCR was sampled from a young woman with stable Graves' hyperthyroidism. Sequencing used peripheral blood. In DNA form, the CDR3 reads TGTGCCAGCAGTTTACTGGCGGAAACCTACGAGCAGTACTTC. Translated, it gives CASSLLAETYEQYF.